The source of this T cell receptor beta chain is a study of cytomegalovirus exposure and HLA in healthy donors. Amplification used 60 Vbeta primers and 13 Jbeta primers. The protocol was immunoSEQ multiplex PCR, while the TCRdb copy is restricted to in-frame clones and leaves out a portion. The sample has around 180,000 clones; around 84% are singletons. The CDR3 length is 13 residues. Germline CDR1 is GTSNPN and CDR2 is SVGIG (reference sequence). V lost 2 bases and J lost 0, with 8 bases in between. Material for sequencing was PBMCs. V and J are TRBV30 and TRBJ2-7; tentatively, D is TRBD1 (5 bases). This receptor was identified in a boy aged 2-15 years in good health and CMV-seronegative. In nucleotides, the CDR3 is TGTGCCTGGAGTTATACAGGCTCCTACGAGCAGTACTTC. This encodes CAWSYTGSYEQYF. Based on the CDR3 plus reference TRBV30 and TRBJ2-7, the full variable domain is SQTIHQWPATLVQPVGSPLSLECTVEGTSNPNLYWYRQAAGRGLQLLFYSVGIGQISSEVPQNLSASRPQDRQFILSSKKLLLSDSGFYLCAWSYTGSYEQYFGPGTRLTVT.